The rows below give T cell receptor beta chains drawn from one sample of a study of T cell repertoires in cytomegalovirus infection. The antigens these receptors bind are not known. In TCRdb, the reads were re-called with MiXCR into one record per CDR3 protein. The sample lists roughly 340,000 distinct CDR3 sequences, 25% to 35% occurring once. The sequenced sample was cultured PBMCs, obtained from culture after CMV antigen stimulation. These receptors all come from a human donor in good health (CMV status not recorded). Some clones in this sample may be carry-over from other donors' samples. CDR3s leave out the opening cysteine and the closing phenylalanine or tryptophan.

>TRBV5-1|TRBJ1-1
ASSTPYRGTKTEAF
>TRBV5-4|TRBJ1-2
ASSLEVPASNYGYT
>TRBV7-2|TRBJ2-3
ASSLQGQRVPTDTQY
>TRBV4-2|TRBJ2-3
ASSQEFDGRATQY
>TRBV28|TRBJ1-5
ASRTVTGESQPQH
>TRBV10-3|TRBJ1-1
AIRGEANTEAF
>TRBV19|TRBJ2-7
ASTRDSTYEQY
>TRBV27|TRBJ1-4
ASSFRTGNEKLF
>TRBV28|TRBJ2-5
ASSFSPGIGLRSETQY
>TRBV6-2/TRBV6-3|TRBJ1-5
ASTDGGNQPQH
>TRBV7-6|TRBJ1-2
ANSFRDSPNYGYT
>TRBV5-5|TRBJ1-2
ASSLSTENYGYT
>TRBV12-3/TRBV12-4|TRBJ2-6
ASRLGVSGANVLT
>TRBV24-1|TRBJ1-2
ATSDVHSYGYT
>TRBV7-3|TRBJ2-7
ASSFGGGPPDEQY
>TRBV5-1|TRBJ2-1
ASSLGSGGAKNEQF
>TRBV7-2|TRBJ2-3
ASSAEGSRTDTQY
>TRBV27|TRBJ2-1
ASSRTPEVAGWQHEQF
>TRBV6-6|TRBJ1-1
ASRPVPGQRNTEAF
>TRBV25-1|TRBJ1-2
ASSEPGTAPYGYT
>TRBV20-1|TRBJ2-7
SAYSGSPYEQY
>TRBV12-3/TRBV12-4|TRBJ2-2
ASSPGTGSTGELF
>TRBV10-2|TRBJ1-5
ASSSGGPDSNQPQH
>TRBV19|TRBJ2-2
ASSIRYLDTGELF
>TRBV11-2|TRBJ2-3
ASSFRGRDRTDTQY
>TRBV28|TRBJ1-4
ASSLERSNEKLF
>TRBV19|TRBJ1-2
ASSIDRVRNYGYT
>TRBV4-1|TRBJ2-5
ASSQDGTTQETQY
>TRBV7-6|TRBJ1-5
ASSAGQGFSQPQH
>TRBV7-9|TRBJ2-2
ASSLGALKGPHLTRELF
>TRBV18|TRBJ2-7
ASSPSAGRTYEQY
>TRBV10-3|TRBJ2-3
ASAGTEGADTQY